This passage covers 5 T cell receptor beta chains from one sample sequenced in a study of human T cells and chemical hapten exposure. TCRdb independently ran MiXCR on the RACE reads; one entry per CDR3 protein. The sample lists 360,000 or so distinct CDR3 sequences, over 6% seen once, with around 5.6% in the top ten. Time point meaning: patch test 2, 6 weeks after DPC sensitization. Stated treatment: therapeutic diphenylcyclopropenone sensitization with weekly scalp DPC. The source was whole blood, collected in connection with sensitization to the hapten diphenylcyclopropenone (DPC). The receptors here all came from a woman aged 18-29 years with alopecia areata. Some clones in this sample may be carry-over from other donors' samples.

The chain couples TRBV5-1 to TRBJ2-1; 12 bases are shared with TRBD1. CDR1 and CDR2 (germline): SGHRS, YFSETQ. V trimming: 4 bases; J trimming: 6 bases; junction bases outside the gene matches: 2. The CDR3 is 14 amino acids. The CDR3 loop reads CASSKGQGANEQFF. CDR3 in DNA: TGCGCCAGCAGCAAGGGACAGGGGGCCAATGAGCAGTTCTTC.

This clonotype was detected many times. The chain couples TRBV14 to TRBJ1-5, with a tentative D call TRBD1 (5 bases). V lost 0 bases and J lost 5, with 8 bases in between. The CDR3 has 14 residues. Per the germline V gene, CDR1 is SGHDN and CDR2 is FVKESK. The CDR3 here is CASSQEQEHQPQHF. CDR3 DNA: TGTGCCAGCAGCCAAGAACAGGAGCATCAGCCCCAGCATTTT.

This clonotype was counted ten times or more. The DNA for the CDR3 is TGCGCCAGCAGTGGGACTCAAGCGAACACCGGGGAGCTGTTTTTT. It specifies CASSGTQANTGELFF. This chain links TRBV23-1 with TRBJ2-2; weak D call: TRBD2 (6 bases). TRBV23-1 is an ORF for which the function is uncertain. The length of the CDR3 is 15 residues. The V end lost 5 bases, the J end lost 0 bases, and 10 bases lay between the germline ends.

V and J are TRBV4-2 and TRBJ1-1; unclear D gene. The CDR3 sequence is 16 residues long. V gave up 0 bases and J gave up 4 bases, with 15 bases separating them. CDR1 is LGHNA, CDR2 YNFKEQ, per germline. The CDR3 DNA reads TGTGCCAGCAGCCAAGAGGCGTTGTGGGGAGGCACTGAAGCTTTCTTT. Translated, it gives CASSQEALWGGTEAFF.

This clonotype came up a few times. The genes are TRBV6-2 or TRBV6-3 and TRBJ1-1; D possibly corresponds to TRBD1 (5 bases). Germline V gene sequence: CDR1 MNHEY, CDR2 SVGEGT. Trimming took off 3 bases at V and 4 bases at J, with 15 bases between the two ends. The CDR3 loop spans 15 amino acids. The CDR3 reads CASSYGGAGGTEAFF. The CDR3 DNA follows: TGTGCCAGCAGTTATGGAGGGGCTGGGGGCACTGAAGCTTTCTTT.